Presented here are 6 T cell receptor beta chains from one specimen sequenced in a study of cytomegalovirus exposure and HLA in healthy donors. 60 Vbeta and 13 Jbeta primers were used in PCR. The protocol was immunoSEQ multiplex PCR, while the TCRdb copy is restricted to in-frame clones and leaves out a portion. The repertoire holds under 250,000 clones, over 75% seen once, with less than 3% in the top ten. Sequencing was carried out using PBMCs. The receptors stem from a woman in her twenties or thirties in good health and CMV-seronegative.

There are a few counts of this clone. The rearrangement joins TRBV10-3 to TRBJ2-7, with 8 nucleotides matching TRBD1. Germline trimming cut 6 bases from V and 6 bases from J; bases unmatched to any gene: 13. Germline assignment: CDR1 ENHRY and CDR2 SYGVKD. The CDR3 covers 15 residues. For the CDR3, the DNA is TGTGCCATCAGGCCTTCAGGGGGCGGAGGTCTCGAGCAGTACTTC. Translating gives CAIRPSGGGGLEQYF.

This rearrangement joins TRBV30 to TRBJ1-2; 9 positions agree with TRBD1. V dropped 0 bases and J dropped 3; count of bases not matched to a gene: 2. The CDR3 is made up of 14 amino acids. Germline assignment: CDR1 GTSNPN and CDR2 SVGIG (reference sequence). In nucleotides, the CDR3 is TGTGCCTGGAGTGTGGACAGGGGATACTATGGCTACACCTTC. Encoded protein: CAWSVDRGYYGYTF.

V gene TRBV28 combines with J gene TRBJ2-1, with D unresolved. The ends were cut back, 6 bases at V and 6 bases at J, with 9 bases in the middle. The CDR3 totals 12 residues. Germline CDR1 is MDHEN and CDR2 is SYDVKM. The CDR3 reads CASRTTINEQFF. CDR3 nucleotides: TGTGCCAGCAGGACCACTATCAATGAGCAGTTCTTC. Variable domain in full (rest from reference TRBV28 and TRBJ2-1): DVKVTQSSRYLVKRTGEKVFLECVQDMDHENMFWYRQDPGLGLRLIYFSYDVKMKEKGDIPEGYSVSREKKERFSLILESASTNQTSMYLCASRTTINEQFFGPGTRLTVL.

This sequence joins TRBV5-1 and TRBJ1-3, with D perhaps TRBD1 (5 bases). Germline V lookup: CDR1 SGHRS, CDR2 YFSETQ. The length of the CDR3 is 17 residues. The V and J ends lost 3 bases and 0 bases respectively, with 16 bases between them. CDR3 loop: CASSSRGTADSGNTIYF. The DNA for the CDR3 is TGCGCCAGCAGCTCCCGGGGGACCGCGGACTCTGGAAACACCATATATTTT.

The chain combines TRBV6-1 with TRBJ2-3; 7 bases fit TRBD2. The ends lost 6 bases at V and 8 bases at J; junction bases unmatched: 5. CDR1 is MNHNS, CDR2 SASEGT, per germline. The CDR3 is made up of 12 amino acids. CDR3: CASSFPGGTQYF. The CDR3 DNA is TGTGCCAGCAGCTTTCCGGGGGGTACGCAGTATTTT.

V usage is TRBV2 and J usage is TRBJ2-2, with a possible D match to TRBD1 (6 bases). The V end lost 7 bases, the J end lost 1 base, and 16 bases lay between the germline ends. Germline values: CDR1 SNHLY, CDR2 FYNNEI. The CDR3 covers 16 residues. CDR3 in DNA: TGTGCCAGCACTAGGACAGACCCTCGGAACACCGGGGAGCTGTTTTTT. Encoded protein: CASTRTDPRNTGELFF.